This T cell receptor (beta chain) emerged from a study of sequential checkpoint blockade in melanoma. At the level of the study: First-line arms were nivolumab then ipilimumab, or the reverse, randomized 1:1. After both sequences, patients received maintenance nivolumab.

Profiling relied on immunoSEQ multiplex PCR, and the TCRdb table lists in-frame clones only, not all of them. This sample carries around 18,000 clones, around two thirds of them seen once, and the ten largest clones take 10% to 15%. V was clipped by 7 bases and J by 7 bases; unmatched bases: 16. CDR3 length: 15 residues. CDR1 SGHVS and CDR2 FQNEAQ come from the germline V gene. This sample's treatment: randomized to nivolumab then ipilimumab (arm A) or the reverse (arm B). Live CD3+CD8+ CD19− CD56− cells were sorted from PBMCs. This clone was seen only a few times. The sample was CD8+ T cells sorted from blood (inferred from file names), taken from a patient given nivolumab and ipilimumab in sequence. The chain links TRBV7-8 to TRBJ2-7; 7 nucleotides line up with TRBD1. The origin of this receptor is a human donor with melanoma. The CDR3 DNA sequence: TGTGCCAGCACCCTCAGGTCGGGGACAGCGAGGGAGCAGTACTTC. It translates to CASTLRSGTAREQYF.